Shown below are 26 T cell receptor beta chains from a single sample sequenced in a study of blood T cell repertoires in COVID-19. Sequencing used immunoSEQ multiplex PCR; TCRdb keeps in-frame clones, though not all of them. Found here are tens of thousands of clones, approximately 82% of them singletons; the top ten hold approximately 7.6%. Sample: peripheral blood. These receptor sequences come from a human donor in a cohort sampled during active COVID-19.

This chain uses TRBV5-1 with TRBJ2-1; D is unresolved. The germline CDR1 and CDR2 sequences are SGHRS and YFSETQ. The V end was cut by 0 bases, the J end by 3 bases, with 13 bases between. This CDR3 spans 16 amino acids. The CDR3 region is CASSLVSGVDYNEQFF. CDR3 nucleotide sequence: TGCGCCAGCAGCTTGGTATCTGGAGTAGACTACAATGAGCAGTTCTTC.

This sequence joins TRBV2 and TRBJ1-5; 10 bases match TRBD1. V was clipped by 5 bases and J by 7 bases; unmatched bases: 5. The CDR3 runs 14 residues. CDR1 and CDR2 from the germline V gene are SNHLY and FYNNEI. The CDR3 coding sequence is TGTGCCAGCAGTCGGGACAGGGGAAACCAGCCCCAGCATTTT. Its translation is CASSRDRGNQPQHF.

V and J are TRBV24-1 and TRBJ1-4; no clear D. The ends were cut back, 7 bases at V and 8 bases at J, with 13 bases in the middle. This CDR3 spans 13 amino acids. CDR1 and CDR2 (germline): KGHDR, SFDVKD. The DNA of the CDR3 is TGTGCCACCAGGGGTCGCGGGAGCGAAAAACTGTTTTTT. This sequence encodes CATRGRGSEKLFF.

Here the CDR3 reads CASSSPGTGKVLSYEQYF. DNA of the CDR3: TGTGCCAGCAGCTCTCCCGGGACAGGAAAAGTACTATCCTACGAGCAGTACTTC. This chain links TRBV28 with TRBJ2-7; 8 positions match TRBD1. Germline V lookup: CDR1 MDHEN, CDR2 SYDVKM. The ends lost 6 bases at V and 1 base at J; junction bases unmatched: 17. This CDR3 has 18 residues.

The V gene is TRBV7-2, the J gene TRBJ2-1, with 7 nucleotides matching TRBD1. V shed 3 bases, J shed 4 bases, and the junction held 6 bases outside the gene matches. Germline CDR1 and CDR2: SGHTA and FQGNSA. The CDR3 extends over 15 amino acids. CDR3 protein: CASSLDRSEYNEQFF. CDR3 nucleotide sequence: TGTGCCAGCAGCTTGGACAGGTCGGAGTACAATGAGCAGTTCTTC.

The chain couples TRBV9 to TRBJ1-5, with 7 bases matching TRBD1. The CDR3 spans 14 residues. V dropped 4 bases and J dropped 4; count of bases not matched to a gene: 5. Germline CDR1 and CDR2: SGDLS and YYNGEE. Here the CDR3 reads CASSTGDSNQPQHF. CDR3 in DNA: TGTGCCAGCAGCACCGGGGACAGTAATCAGCCCCAGCATTTT.

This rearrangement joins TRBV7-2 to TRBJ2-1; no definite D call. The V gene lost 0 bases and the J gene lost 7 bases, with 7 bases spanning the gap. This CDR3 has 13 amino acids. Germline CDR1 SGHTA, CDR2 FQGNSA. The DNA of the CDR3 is TGTGCCAGCAGCTTAGCGATGAGGAATGAGCAGTTCTTC. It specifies CASSLAMRNEQFF.

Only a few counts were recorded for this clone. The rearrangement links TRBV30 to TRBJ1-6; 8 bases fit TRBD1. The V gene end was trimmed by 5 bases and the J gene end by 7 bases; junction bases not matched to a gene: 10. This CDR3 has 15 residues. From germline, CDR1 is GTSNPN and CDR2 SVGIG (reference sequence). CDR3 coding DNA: TGTGCCTGGGCTACGGGACAGGCGCTCAATTCACCCCTCCACTTT. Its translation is CAWATGQALNSPLHF. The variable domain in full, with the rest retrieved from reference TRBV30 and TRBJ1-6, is SQTIHQWPATLVQPVGSPLSLECTVEGTSNPNLYWYRQAAGRGLQLLFYSVGIGQISSEVPQNLSASRPQDRQFILSSKKLLLSDSGFYLCAWATGQALNSPLHFGNGTRLTVT.

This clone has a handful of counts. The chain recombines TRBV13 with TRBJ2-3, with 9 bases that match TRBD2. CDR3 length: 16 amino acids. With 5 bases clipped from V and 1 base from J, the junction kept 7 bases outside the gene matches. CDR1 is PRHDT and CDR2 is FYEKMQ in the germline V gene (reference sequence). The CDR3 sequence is CASSITVAGGTDTQYF. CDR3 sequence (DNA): TGTGCCAGCAGCATCACAGTAGCGGGAGGCACAGATACGCAGTATTTT. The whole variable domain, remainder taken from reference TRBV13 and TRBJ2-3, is AAGVIQSPRHLIKEKRETATLKCYPIPRHDTVYWYQQGPGQDPQFLISFYEKMQSDKGSIPDRFSAQQFSDYHSELNMSSLELGDSALYFCASSITVAGGTDTQYFGPGTRLTVL.

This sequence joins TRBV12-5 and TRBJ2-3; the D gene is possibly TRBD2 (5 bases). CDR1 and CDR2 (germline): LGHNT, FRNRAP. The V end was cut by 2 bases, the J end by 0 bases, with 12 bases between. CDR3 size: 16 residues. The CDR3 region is CASGLTGISSTDTQYF. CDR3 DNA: TGTGCTAGTGGTTTGACCGGGATCTCTAGCACAGATACGCAGTATTTT.

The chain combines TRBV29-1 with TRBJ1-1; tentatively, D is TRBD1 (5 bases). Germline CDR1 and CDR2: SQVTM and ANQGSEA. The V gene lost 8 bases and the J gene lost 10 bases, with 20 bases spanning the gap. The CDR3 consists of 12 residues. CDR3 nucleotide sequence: TGCAGCCTTGGGACTCCCGGATCATCAGCTTTCTTT. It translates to CSLGTPGSSAFF.

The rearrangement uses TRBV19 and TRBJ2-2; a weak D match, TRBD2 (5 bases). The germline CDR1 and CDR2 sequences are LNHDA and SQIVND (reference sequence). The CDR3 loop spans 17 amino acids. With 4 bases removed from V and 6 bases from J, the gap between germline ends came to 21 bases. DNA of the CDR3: TGTGCCAGTAGTACGCCGAACGGCGGAGGATTAGCCGGGGAGCTGTTTTTT. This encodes CASSTPNGGGLAGELFF.

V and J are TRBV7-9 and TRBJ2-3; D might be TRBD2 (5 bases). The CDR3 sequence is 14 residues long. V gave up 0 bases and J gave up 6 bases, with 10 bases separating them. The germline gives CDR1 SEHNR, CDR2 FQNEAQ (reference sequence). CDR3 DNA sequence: TGTGCCAGCAGCTTAGCAGCCCCGGGGGATACGCAGTATTTT. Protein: CASSLAAPGDTQYF.

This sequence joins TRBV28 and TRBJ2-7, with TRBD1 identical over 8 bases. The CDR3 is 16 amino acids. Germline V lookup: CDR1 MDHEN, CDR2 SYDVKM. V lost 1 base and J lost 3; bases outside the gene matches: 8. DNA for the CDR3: TGTGCCAGCAGTTTATCTCCCGGGACAGGCAACTACGAGCAGTACTTC. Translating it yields CASSLSPGTGNYEQYF.

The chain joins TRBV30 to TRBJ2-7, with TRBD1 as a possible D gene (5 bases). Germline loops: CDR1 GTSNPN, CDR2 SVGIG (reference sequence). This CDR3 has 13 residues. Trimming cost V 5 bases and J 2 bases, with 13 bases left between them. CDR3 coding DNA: TGTGCCTGGGACTCTACAGGAGCCTACGAGCAGTACTTC. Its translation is CAWDSTGAYEQYF.

The CDR3 DNA sequence: TGTGCCAGCAGTTCCCCCTTCGGGACAGGGGTATCCTACGAGCAGTACTTC. This codes for CASSSPFGTGVSYEQYF. The V gene is TRBV28, the J gene TRBJ2-7; 10 nucleotides align to TRBD1. Germline V gives CDR1 MDHEN, CDR2 SYDVKM. The CDR3 sequence is 17 residues long. Trimming removed 4 bases from V and 1 base from J; junction bases left unmatched: 10.

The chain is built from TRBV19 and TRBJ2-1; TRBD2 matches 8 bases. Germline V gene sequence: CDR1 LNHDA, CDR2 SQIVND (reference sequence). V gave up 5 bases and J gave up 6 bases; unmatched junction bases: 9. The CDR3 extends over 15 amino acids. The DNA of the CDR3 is TGTGCCAGTAGTGCTAGCGCTAGCGGGTTCAATGAGCAGTTCTTC. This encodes CASSASASGFNEQFF.

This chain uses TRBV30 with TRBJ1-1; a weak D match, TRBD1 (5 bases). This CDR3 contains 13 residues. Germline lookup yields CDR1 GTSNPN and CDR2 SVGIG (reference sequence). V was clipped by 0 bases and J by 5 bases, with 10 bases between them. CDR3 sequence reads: CAWSVGEVTEAFF. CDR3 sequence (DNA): TGTGCCTGGAGTGTAGGGGAGGTAACTGAAGCTTTCTTT.

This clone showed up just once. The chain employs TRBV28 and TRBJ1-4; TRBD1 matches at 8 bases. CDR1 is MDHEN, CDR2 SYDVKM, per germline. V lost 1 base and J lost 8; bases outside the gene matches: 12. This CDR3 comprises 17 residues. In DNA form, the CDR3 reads TGTGCCAGCAGTTTATCCGCGGGGACAGGAGTACAAGAAAAACTGTTTTTT. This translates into CASSLSAGTGVQEKLFF.

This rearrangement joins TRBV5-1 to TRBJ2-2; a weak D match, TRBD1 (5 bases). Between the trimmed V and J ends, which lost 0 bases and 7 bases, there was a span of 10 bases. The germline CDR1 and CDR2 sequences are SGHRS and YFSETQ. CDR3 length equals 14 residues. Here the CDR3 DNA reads TGCGCCAGCAGCTTGGGCAGGGATGTCGGGGAGCTGTTTTTT. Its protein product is CASSLGRDVGELFF.

This chain's CDR3 is CASSPQGTGVTEAFF. CDR3 nucleotide sequence: TGTGCCAGCAGCCCTCAAGGGACAGGGGTCACTGAAGCTTTCTTT. The chain recombines TRBV7-2 with TRBJ1-1; TRBD1 matches at 10 bases. The CDR3 length is 15 residues. V dropped 5 bases and J dropped 4; count of bases not matched to a gene: 7. Germline V gene sequence: CDR1 SGHTA, CDR2 FQGNSA.

CDR3 in amino acids: CASSLQAIHNEQFF. CDR3 coding DNA: TGTGCCAGCAGCTTACAAGCGATCCACAATGAGCAGTTCTTC. The chain joins TRBV7-9 to TRBJ2-1, with D hard to call. Trimming cost V 2 bases and J 5 bases, with 10 bases left between them. The length of the CDR3 is 14 residues. CDR1 is SEHNR and CDR2 is FQNEAQ in the germline V gene (reference sequence).

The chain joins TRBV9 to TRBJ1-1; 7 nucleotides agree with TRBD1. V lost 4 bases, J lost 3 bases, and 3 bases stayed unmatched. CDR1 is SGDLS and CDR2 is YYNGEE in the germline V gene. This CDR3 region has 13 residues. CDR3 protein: CASSRDSYTEAFF. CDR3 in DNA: TGTGCCAGCAGCCGGGACAGCTACACTGAAGCTTTCTTT.

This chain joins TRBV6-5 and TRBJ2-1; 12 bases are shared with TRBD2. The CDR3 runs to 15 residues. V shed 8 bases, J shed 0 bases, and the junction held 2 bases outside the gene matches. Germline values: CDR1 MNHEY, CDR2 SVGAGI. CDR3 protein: CASATSGSSYNEQFF. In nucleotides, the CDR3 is TGTGCCAGCGCGACTAGCGGGAGCTCCTACAATGAGCAGTTCTTC.

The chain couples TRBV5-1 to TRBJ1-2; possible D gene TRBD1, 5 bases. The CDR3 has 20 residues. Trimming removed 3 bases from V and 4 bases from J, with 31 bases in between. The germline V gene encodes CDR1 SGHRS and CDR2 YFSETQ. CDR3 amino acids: CASSSLASPQGSTKLYGYTF. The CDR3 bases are TGCGCCAGCAGCTCCCTGGCCTCTCCCCAGGGTAGTACCAAGCTCTATGGCTACACCTTC.

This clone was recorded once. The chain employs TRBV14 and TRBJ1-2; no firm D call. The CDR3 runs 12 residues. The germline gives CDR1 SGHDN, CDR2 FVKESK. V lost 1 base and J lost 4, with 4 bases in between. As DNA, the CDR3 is TGTGCCAGCAGCCAAGCCAGCTATGGCTACACCTTC. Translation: CASSQASYGYTF. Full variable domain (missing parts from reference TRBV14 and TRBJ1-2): EAGVTQFPSHSVIEKGQTVTLRCDPISGHDNLYWYRRVMGKEIKFLLHFVKESKQDESGMPNNRFLAERTGGTYSTLKVQPAELEDSGVYFCASSQASYGYTFGSGTRLTVV.